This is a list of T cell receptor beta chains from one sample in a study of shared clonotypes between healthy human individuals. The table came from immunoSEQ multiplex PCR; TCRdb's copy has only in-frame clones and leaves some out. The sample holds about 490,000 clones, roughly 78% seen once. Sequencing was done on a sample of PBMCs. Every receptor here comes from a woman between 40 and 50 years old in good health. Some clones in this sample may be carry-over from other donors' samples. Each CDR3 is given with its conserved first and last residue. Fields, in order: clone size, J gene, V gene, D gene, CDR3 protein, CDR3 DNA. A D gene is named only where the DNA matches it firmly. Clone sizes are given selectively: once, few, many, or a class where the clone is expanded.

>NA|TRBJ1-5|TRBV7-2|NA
CASSFASQASNQPQHF
TGTGCCAGCAGCTTTGCATCCCAGGCTAGCAATCAGCCCCAGCATTTT
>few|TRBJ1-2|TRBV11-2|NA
CASSPDSMSYGYTF
TGTGCCAGCAGCCCCGACAGTATGAGCTATGGCTACACCTTC
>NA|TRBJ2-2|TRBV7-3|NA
CASSLGRNTGELFF
TGTGCCAGCAGCTTAGGCAGAAACACCGGGGAGCTGTTTTTT
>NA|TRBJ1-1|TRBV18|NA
CASSKKEGAFF
TGTGCCAGCTCAAAAAAAGAGGGAGCTTTCTTT
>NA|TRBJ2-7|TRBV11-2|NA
CASSLDWTWEQYF
TGTGCCAGCAGCTTAGATTGGACTTGGGAGCAGTACTTC
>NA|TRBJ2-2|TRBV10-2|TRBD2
CASRTSGSGTGELFF
TGCGCCAGCCGGACTAGCGGGAGCGGCACCGGGGAGCTGTTTTTT
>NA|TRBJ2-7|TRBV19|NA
CATRGGPTYEQYF
TGTGCCACCAGGGGGGGTCCAACCTACGAGCAGTACTTC
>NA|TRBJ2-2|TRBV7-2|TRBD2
CASSLLAGGPGELFF
TGTGCCAGCTCCCTCCTAGCGGGAGGGCCGGGGGAGCTGTTTTTT
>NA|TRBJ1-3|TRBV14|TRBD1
CASSIQGGRSGNTIYF
TGTGCCAGCAGCATCCAGGGGGGTCGCTCTGGAAACACCATATATTTT
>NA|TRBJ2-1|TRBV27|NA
CASSLSIGVVGEQFF
TGTGCCAGCAGTTTATCGATCGGAGTCGTTGGAGAGCAGTTCTTC